One sample yielded the 22 T cell receptor beta chains listed below, sequenced in a study of blood T cells in healthy people across ages. Then a second PCR, running roughly 7 to 11 cycles, was carried out with a sample-barcoded 5' primer and a J-beta primer mix. Each CDR3 protein gets one entry after TCRdb re-called the 5' RACE reads with MiXCR. The sample yields about 1,500,000 distinct CDR3 sequences, 35% to 45% seen once. Sequencing was carried out using blood. These receptors all come from a young woman in good health.

This chain links TRBV29-1 with TRBJ1-4; D is perhaps TRBD1 (6 bases). Germline assignment: CDR1 SQVTM and CDR2 ANQGSEA. V lost 6 bases to trimming and J lost 8 bases, with 16 bases between them. The CDR3 sequence is 13 residues long. In DNA form, the CDR3 reads TGCAGCGTCGGGGGCGGTGTAGGCGAAAAACTGTTTTTT. Translation gives CSVGGGVGEKLFF. Using reference TRBV29-1 and TRBJ1-4 for the parts outside the CDR3, the full variable domain is SAVISQKPSRDICQRGTSLTIQCQVDSQVTMMFWYRQQPGQSLTLIATANQGSEATYESGFVIDKFPISRPNLTFSTLTVSNMSPEDSSIYLCSVGGGVGEKLFFGSGTQLSVL.

This clonotype came up a few times. In DNA form, the CDR3 reads TGCGCCAGCAGCCAGGACAGGGAAGGCGAAAAACTGTTTTTT. Its protein is CASSQDREGEKLFF. The chain has TRBV5-1 and TRBJ1-4; TRBD1 matches at 8 bases. This CDR3 is built from 14 residues. V lost 4 bases and J lost 8; bases outside the gene matches: 7. Germline V lookup: CDR1 SGHRS, CDR2 YFSETQ.

V is TRBV10-3 and J is TRBJ2-1; D unresolved. V was shortened by 4 bases and J by 6 bases, with 4 bases between the two germline ends. CDR1 and CDR2 from the germline V gene are ENHRY and SYGVKD. This CDR3 region has 11 residues. CDR3: CAISGSNEQFF. In DNA form, the CDR3 reads TGTGCCATCAGTGGGAGCAATGAGCAGTTCTTC.

The chain employs TRBV5-6 and TRBJ2-7; the match to TRBD2 covers 9 bases. Germline CDR1 reads SGHDT; CDR2 reads YYEEEE. V lost 4 bases and J lost 6; bases outside the gene matches: 23. The CDR3 spans 19 residues. CDR3 amino acids: CASSRKLASGIMRLVEQYF. CDR3 nucleotides: TGTGCCAGCAGCCGGAAATTAGCTAGCGGGATAATGAGGCTCGTCGAGCAGTACTTC.

This chain links TRBV29-1 with TRBJ2-4, with a possible D match to TRBD1 (6 bases). Near its end, the DNA agrees better with TRBJ2-5, so the J call may be wrong. This CDR3 is 12 amino acids long. Germline loops: CDR1 SQVTM, CDR2 ANQGSEA. The CDR3 is CSVQWGPETQYF. DNA for the CDR3: TGCAGCGTCCAATGGGGGCCGGAGACCCAGTACTTC.

The chain combines TRBV6-2 or TRBV6-3 with TRBJ2-1; 8 bases fit TRBD2. Germline CDR1 MNHEY, CDR2 SVGEGT. The trim removed 7 bases at V and 4 bases at J, leaving 6 bases unmatched. The CDR3 runs 14 residues. As DNA, the CDR3 is TGTGCCAGCAAGAGCGGGAGAGAGTACAATGAGCAGTTCTTC. This codes for CASKSGREYNEQFF.

This clonotype was counted between two and nine times. This chain joins TRBV5-1 and TRBJ2-7; 7 bases line up with TRBD1. The CDR3 is 13 residues long. Unmatched junction bases numbered 7, after V lost 3 bases and J lost 7 bases. Germline CDR1 is SGHRS and CDR2 is YFSETQ. The CDR3: CASSSRGGDEQYF. The CDR3 bases are TGCGCCAGCAGCTCGCGAGGGGGCGATGAGCAGTACTTC.

The chain combines TRBV13 with TRBJ1-2; 8 bases fit TRBD1. This CDR3 has 16 amino acids. Per germline, CDR1 PRHDT and CDR2 FYEKMQ (reference sequence). V was pared by 5 bases and J by 2 bases, with 10 bases of the junction left unmatched. The DNA for the CDR3 is TGTGCCAGCAGCCCCCCAAGGACAGGGAAAAACTATGGCTACACCTTC. It codes for CASSPPRTGKNYGYTF.

This chain links TRBV30 with TRBJ2-1; TRBD2 agrees at 11 bases. CDR1 GTSNPN and CDR2 SVGIG come from the germline V gene (reference sequence). V was pared by 1 base and J by 13 bases, with 6 bases of the junction left unmatched. The CDR3 has 13 amino acids. The DNA for the CDR3 is TGTGCCTGGAGTGGAAATAGCGGGGGGGCACAGTTCTTC. This codes for CAWSGNSGGAQFF.

The chain carries TRBV27 and TRBJ2-7; weak D call: TRBD2 (6 bases). Per germline, CDR1 MNHEY and CDR2 SMNVEV (reference sequence). Trimming took 0 bases from V and 12 from J, leaving 21 bases between them. CDR3 length: 15 residues. CDR3 sequence reads: CASSLSGGPQTALYF. The CDR3 nucleotides read TGTGCCAGCAGTTTATCGGGGGGACCACAGACTGCTCTGTACTTC.

In this sample, this clonotype turned up a few times. This chain links TRBV7-2 with TRBJ2-5, with 9 nucleotides matching TRBD2. This CDR3 contains 14 residues. CDR1 and CDR2 from the germline V gene are SGHTA and FQGNSA. V lost 5 bases to trimming and J lost 10 bases; unmatched junction nucleotides: 11. DNA of the CDR3: TGTGCCAGCAGCGTCGGGACTAGCAATGTGGACCAGTACTTC. Translated, it gives CASSVGTSNVDQYF.

The rearrangement joins TRBV30 to TRBJ2-1; possible D gene TRBD1, 5 bases. CDR1 and CDR2 from the germline V gene are GTSNPN and SVGIG (reference sequence). The CDR3 is made up of 14 amino acids. V was pared by 7 bases and J by 13 bases, with 26 bases between. In nucleotides, the CDR3 is TGTGCCTCAGGGTTGGCAGCAAAGAAAGAGACCCAGTTCTTC. Its translation is CASGLAAKKETQFF. The full variable domain, completed using reference TRBV30 and TRBJ2-1, is SQTIHQWPATLVQPVGSPLSLECTVEGTSNPNLYWYRQAAGRGLQLLFYSVGIGQISSEVPQNLSASRPQDRQFILSSKKLLLSDSGFYLCASGLAAKKETQFFGPGTRLTVL.

Concerning this clonotype itself: With a much larger clone just one base away, this may be a read error. The gene calls are TRBV10-3 and TRBJ2-3; 7 bases line up with TRBD1. The CDR3 has 14 amino acids. V lost 7 bases, J lost 9 bases, and 13 bases stayed unmatched. Germline V gives CDR1 ENHRY, CDR2 SYGVKD. CDR3 loop: CAIKGAAIGETQYF. The CDR3 DNA reads as TGTGCCATCAAGGGGGCGGCGATTGGAGAGACGCAGTATTTT.

V and J are TRBV15 and TRBJ2-7, with 9 bases aligning to TRBD2. Germline lookup yields CDR1 LNHNV and CDR2 YYDKDF (reference sequence). V shed 8 bases and J 4 bases; nucleotides not matched to a gene: 12. CDR3 size: 15 residues. The CDR3 DNA is TGTGCCACCCATGTTCTAGCGGGGCCCGGTTACGAGCAGTACTTC. It codes for CATHVLAGPGYEQYF.

In this sample, this clonotype turned up many times. V usage is TRBV5-4 and J usage is TRBJ2-5, with D uncertain. The germline V gene encodes CDR1 SGHNT and CDR2 YYREEE (reference sequence). Trimming cost V 0 bases and J 4 bases, with 10 bases left between them. This CDR3 is built from 14 residues. CDR3 coding DNA: TGTGCCAGCAGCTTGGATCCGGGTGGAGAGACCCAGTACTTC. Amino acid sequence: CASSLDPGGETQYF. The complete variable domain, with remaining parts taken from reference TRBV5-4 and TRBJ2-5, reads ETGVTQSPTHLIKTRGQQVTLRCSSQSGHNTVSWYQQALGQGPQFIFQYYREEENGRGNFPPRFSGLQFPNYSSELNVNALELDDSALYLCASSLDPGGETQYFGPGTRLLVL.

The chain couples TRBV7-8 to TRBJ1-6; D possibly corresponds to TRBD1 (5 bases). The CDR3 extends over 16 amino acids. V lost 5 bases to trimming and J lost 11 bases, with 22 bases between them. Germline lookup yields CDR1 SGHVS and CDR2 FQNEAQ. The chain's CDR3 is CASSTRQYSAFTPLHF. CDR3 coding DNA: TGTGCCAGCAGCACGAGACAGTACTCCGCTTTTACACCCCTCCACTTT. Full variable domain (outside the CDR3, taken from reference TRBV7-8 and TRBJ1-6): GAGVSQSPRYKVAKRGQDVALRCDPISGHVSLFWYQQALGQGPEFLTYFQNEAQLDKSGLPSDRFFAERPEGSVSTLKIQRTQQEDSAVYLCASSTRQYSAFTPLHFGNGTRLTVT.

This clonotype appeared a single time. V gene TRBV6-5 combines with J gene TRBJ1-2, with unresolved D. The ends were cut back, 4 bases at V and 7 bases at J, with 7 bases in the middle. The CDR3 covers 11 residues. Germline V gene sequence: CDR1 MNHEY, CDR2 SVGAGI. CDR3 coding DNA: TGTGCCAGCAGTTCCCAGATTGGCTACACCTTC. As protein: CASSSQIGYTF.

This clonotype has only one observation. The chain uses TRBV27 and TRBJ1-5, with D possibly being TRBD1 (6 bases). The V end was cut by 0 bases, the J end by 6 bases, with 9 bases between. Germline CDR1 and CDR2: MNHEY and SMNVEV (reference sequence). This CDR3 has 14 amino acids. In DNA, the CDR3 is TGTGCCAGCAGTTTATCTACAGGGAGTCAGCCCCAGCATTTT. Translated: CASSLSTGSQPQHF.

V gene TRBV4-1 combines with J gene TRBJ2-1, with a possible D match to TRBD2 (5 bases). There are 15 residues in the CDR3. Germline-derived CDR1 and CDR2 are MGHRA and YSYEKL. Trimming shortened V by 4 bases and J by 8 bases, and 18 bases separated the two germline ends. The CDR3 protein is CASSPESWRVHEQFF. Here the CDR3 DNA reads TGCGCCAGCAGCCCCGAGTCTTGGCGGGTCCATGAGCAGTTCTTC.

This clonotype turned up a few times. The CDR3, as DNA: TGTGCCAGCAGCGCCGCCGGTCTAGCGGTTTACGAGCAGTACTTC. It encodes CASSAAGLAVYEQYF. The chain employs TRBV7-2 and TRBJ2-7, with TRBD2 identical over 7 bases. V dropped 5 bases and J dropped 4; count of bases not matched to a gene: 11. CDR3 length equals 15 residues. Per the germline V gene, CDR1 is SGHTA and CDR2 is FQGNSA.

This clonotype was seen a handful of times. This chain joins TRBV7-2 and TRBJ1-4; tentative D call: TRBD1 (6 bases). V lost 1 base and J 4 bases, leaving 13 bases between the germline ends. The CDR3 runs 16 residues. CDR1 and CDR2 from the germline V gene are SGHTA and FQGNSA. The DNA for the CDR3 is TGTGCCAGCAGCTTAGGTTTACAGGGACGTAATGAAAAACTGTTTTTT. Translating it yields CASSLGLQGRNEKLFF.

The genes are TRBV27 and TRBJ1-6; D call uncertain. Trimming took 8 bases from V and 0 from J, leaving 14 bases between them. Germline V gene data show CDR1 as MNHEY and CDR2 as SMNVEV (reference sequence). The length of the CDR3 is 16 residues. CDR3 region: CASAREWSSYNSPLHF. CDR3 sequence (DNA): TGTGCCAGCGCTCGAGAATGGAGCTCCTATAATTCACCCCTCCACTTT.